This TCR beta chain was recovered during a study of blood T cell repertoires in COVID-19. Germline CDR1 KGHSH, CDR2 LQKENI. The length of the CDR3 is 20 residues. V was clipped by 0 bases and J by 0 bases; unmatched bases: 8. Under the authors' procedure: Scientists estimated how many nucleated cells there were by amplifying reference gene primers. TCRdb's copy holds only in-frame clones and misses some; the assay was immunoSEQ multiplex PCR. V and J calls and clone size come straight from that table; D and trimming were deduced from the DNA. The sample consists of approximately 230,000 clones, about 80% of them appearing once.

The sample consisted of peripheral blood. The V call is TRBV18, the J call TRBJ2-3; 14 bases fit TRBD2. The TCR was taken from a man aged 80 or over with acute or convalescent COVID-19. CDR3 DNA: TGTGCCAGCTCACCACCAGGACTAGCGGGAGGCTCGACTAGCACAGATACGCAGTATTTT. Protein: CASSPPGLAGGSTSTDTQYF.